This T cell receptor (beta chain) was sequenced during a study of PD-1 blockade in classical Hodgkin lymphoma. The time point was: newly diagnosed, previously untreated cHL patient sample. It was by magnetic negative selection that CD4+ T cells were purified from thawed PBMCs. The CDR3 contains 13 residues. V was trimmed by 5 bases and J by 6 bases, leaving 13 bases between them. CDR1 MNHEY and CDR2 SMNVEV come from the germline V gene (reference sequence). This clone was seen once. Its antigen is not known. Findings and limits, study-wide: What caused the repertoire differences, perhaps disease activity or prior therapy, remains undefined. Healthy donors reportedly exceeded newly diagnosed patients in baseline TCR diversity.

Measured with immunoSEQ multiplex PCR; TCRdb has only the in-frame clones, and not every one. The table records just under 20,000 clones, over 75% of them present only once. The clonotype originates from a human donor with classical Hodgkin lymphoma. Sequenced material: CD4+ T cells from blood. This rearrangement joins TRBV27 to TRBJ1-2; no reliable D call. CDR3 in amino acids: CASSPHPLDGYTF. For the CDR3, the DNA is TGTGCCAGCAGTCCCCATCCCTTAGATGGCTACACCTTC.